The 27 T cell receptor beta chains listed next were all sequenced from one sample in a study of cytomegalovirus exposure and HLA in healthy donors listed by TCRdb under 2017. Library preparation was by the immunoSEQ multiplex PCR assay. For the multiplex PCR, a mixture combining 60 forward primers for TCR Vbeta segments and 13 reverse primers for TCR Jbeta segments was used. TCRdb limited this immuneACCESS table to in-frame rearrangements with V and J called. A share of clones is missing; checked studies link under half to unresolved V genes, and the rest is unexplained. Counted in this sample were approximately 100,000 clones; 75% of them appeared once. 2.5% to 3% of the sample is in the top ten clones. Sequencing input: PBMCs. These receptor sequences come from a male donor in good health and CMV-seropositive.

The rearrangement links TRBV9 to TRBJ2-1; a possible D gene is TRBD1 (6 bases). Germline lookup yields CDR1 SGDLS and CDR2 YYNGEE. V shed 4 bases and J shed 0 bases, with 14 bases lying between them. CDR3 length: 16 amino acids. The CDR3 here is CASSSSPRGSYNEQFF. For the CDR3, the DNA is TGTGCCAGCAGCTCCTCCCCCAGGGGCTCCTACAATGAGCAGTTCTTC.

The chain links TRBV28 to TRBJ1-2, with D possibly TRBD1 on 6 matching bases. V shed 5 bases and J shed 2 bases, with 12 bases lying between them. Per germline, CDR1 MDHEN and CDR2 SYDVKM. This CDR3 region has 14 residues. The chain's CDR3 is CASSALTGNYGYTF. The CDR3 bases are TGTGCCAGCAGTGCGCTAACAGGGAACTATGGCTACACCTTC.

The chain employs TRBV9 and TRBJ2-1, with 10 bases aligning to TRBD2. With 0 bases clipped from V and 7 bases from J, the junction kept 4 bases outside the gene matches. The CDR3 has 15 residues. Looked up from germline, CDR1 is SGDLS and CDR2 is YYNGEE. Here the CDR3 reads CASSVGGSGRNEQFF. CDR3 nucleotide sequence: TGTGCCAGCAGCGTAGGTGGTAGCGGGAGGAATGAGCAGTTCTTC. The whole variable domain, remainder taken from reference TRBV9 and TRBJ2-1, is DSGVTQTPKHLITATGQRVTLRCSPRSGDLSVYWYQQSLDQGLQFLIQYYNGEERAKGNILERFSAQQFPDLHSELNLSSLELGDSALYFCASSVGGSGRNEQFFGPGTRLTVL.

The chain is built from TRBV5-1 and TRBJ2-3, with 7 bases that match TRBD1. The CDR3 covers 15 residues. Germline lookup yields CDR1 SGHRS and CDR2 YFSETQ. The trim removed 4 bases at V and 2 bases at J, leaving 7 bases unmatched. The CDR3 DNA is TGCGCCAGCAGCGACCCGGGACAGATCACAGATACGCAGTATTTT. Protein sequence: CASSDPGQITDTQYF.

This clone was detected once. A read error may account for a junction end that differs from germline. The gene calls are TRBV7-3 and TRBJ2-1, with 11 bases lining up with TRBD2. CDR1 is SGHTA and CDR2 is FQGTGA in the germline V gene. This CDR3 contains 15 residues. CDR3 coding DNA: TGTGCTAGCAGCTCATTAGCGGGAGGGTACAATGAGCAGTTCTTC. Translating it yields CASSSLAGGYNEQFF.

The chain has TRBV5-1 and TRBJ2-1; 9 bases line up with TRBD2. The V gene's germline CDR1 is SGHRS and CDR2 YFSETQ. The CDR3 covers 15 residues. V was pared by 4 bases and J by 0 bases, with 2 bases of the junction left unmatched. Written as DNA, the CDR3 is TGCGCCAGCAGCCTGACTAGCGGCTCCTACAATGAGCAGTTCTTC. Its translation is CASSLTSGSYNEQFF.

The chain recombines TRBV7-7 with TRBJ2-3, with TRBD1 matching over 9 bases. CDR3 length: 15 residues. V dropped 1 base and J dropped 6; count of bases not matched to a gene: 5. CDR1 is SSHAT and CDR2 is FNYEAQ in the germline V gene (reference sequence). CDR3 residues: CASSLGTGVMDTQYF. CDR3 DNA: TGTGCCAGCAGCTTAGGGACAGGGGTTATGGATACGCAGTATTTT.

The rearrangement uses TRBV25-1 and TRBJ2-3; no definite D call. The CDR3 length is 14 residues. Trimming took 3 bases from V and 3 from J, leaving 10 bases between them. Germline CDR1 and CDR2: MGHDK and SYGVNS. The DNA of the CDR3 is TGTGCCAGCAGTGATGAGTCACGGACAGATACGCAGTATTTT. Protein sequence: CASSDESRTDTQYF.

This clone was seen more than once but under ten times. The chain has TRBV6-1 and TRBJ2-1; 9 positions agree with TRBD2. The CDR3 runs 16 residues. Unmatched junction bases numbered 6, after V lost 3 bases and J lost 3 bases. Germline CDR1 MNHNS, CDR2 SASEGT. CDR3 nucleotide sequence: TGTGCCAGCAGTGAGTTAAGCGGGGGGATCTACAATGAGCAGTTCTTC. Protein product: CASSELSGGIYNEQFF.

This chain uses TRBV15 with TRBJ2-2; weak D call: TRBD2 (5 bases). CDR3 length: 14 residues. V lost 0 bases and J lost 5, with 7 bases in between. Germline V gene sequence: CDR1 LNHNV, CDR2 YYDKDF (reference sequence). CDR3: CATSRDPGTGELFF. The CDR3 DNA is TGTGCCACCAGCAGAGATCCGGGAACCGGGGAGCTGTTTTTT.

This clone was seen a few times. The rearrangement joins TRBV30 to TRBJ1-1; TRBD1 aligns across 8 bases. Per germline, CDR1 GTSNPN and CDR2 SVGIG (reference sequence). The CDR3 spans 13 residues. Losses at the gene ends were 3 bases for V and 5 bases for J; bases not matched to a gene: 5. The CDR3 reads CAWSQTGVTEAFF. As DNA, the CDR3 is TGTGCCTGGAGCCAGACAGGGGTTACTGAAGCTTTCTTT.

This clone is a singleton in its sample. This sequence joins TRBV4-1 and TRBJ2-1; TRBD2 agrees at 9 bases. The CDR3 length is 17 residues. V shed 4 bases and J 1 base; nucleotides not matched to a gene: 8. Germline loops: CDR1 MGHRA, CDR2 YSYEKL. The chain's CDR3 is CASSRQGLALSYNEQFF. The CDR3 DNA sequence: TGCGCCAGCAGCCGGCAAGGACTAGCGCTTTCCTACAATGAGCAGTTCTTC.

This chain connects TRBV4-1 to TRBJ1-3, with 12 bases identical to TRBD1. The CDR3 runs 18 residues. The junction had 8 bases not matched to a gene; V was cut back by 1 base and J by 4 bases. Germline V lookup: CDR1 MGHRA, CDR2 YSYEKL. This CDR3 reads CASSQVPGQGAYGNTIYF. CDR3 DNA sequence: TGCGCCAGCAGCCAAGTCCCGGGACAGGGGGCTTACGGAAACACCATATATTTT.

This chain joins TRBV19 and TRBJ1-1; 9 bases align to TRBD1. CDR3 length: 13 residues. After removal of 4 bases from V and 8 bases from J, the junction contained 5 bases not matched to a gene. Germline V gene data show CDR1 as LNHDA and CDR2 as SQIVND (reference sequence). CDR3: CASSNRDREEAFF. The CDR3 DNA follows: TGTGCCAGTAGTAACCGGGACAGGGAAGAAGCTTTCTTT.

This chain uses TRBV14 with TRBJ2-3; weak D call: TRBD2 (6 bases). Germline CDR1 reads SGHDN; CDR2 reads FVKESK. The CDR3 is 15 residues long. Trimming stripped 4 bases from V and 1 base from J, with 12 bases between. The CDR3 sequence is CASSPLAIRTDTQYF. DNA for the CDR3: TGTGCCAGCAGCCCCCTAGCGATTCGCACAGATACGCAGTATTTT.

The chain uses TRBV19 and TRBJ1-1; D is undetermined. V was cut by 6 bases and J by 0 bases, with 11 bases left in between. The CDR3 contains 14 residues. Germline V gene lookup returns CDR1 LNHDA and CDR2 SQIVND (reference sequence). CDR3 coding DNA: TGTGCCAGTAGGACCCCGAGGATGAACACTGAAGCTTTCTTT. Protein product: CASRTPRMNTEAFF.

This sequence joins TRBV29-1 and TRBJ2-2, with 11 bases lining up with TRBD2. This CDR3 is 18 amino acids long. J was trimmed by 0 bases and V by 2 bases; bases with no gene match: 8. The germline V gene has CDR1 SQVTM and CDR2 ANQGSEA. The CDR3 DNA reads as TGCAGCGTTGAACTGGACAGGGGACTAGCGGCGAACACCGGGGAGCTGTTTTTT. This translates into CSVELDRGLAANTGELFF.

J is TRBJ2-1 and V is TRBV5-4; maybe TRBD2 (6 bases). Deletions cut 1 base from V and 6 bases from J, with 11 bases between. This CDR3 has 14 amino acids. Per germline, CDR1 SGHNT and CDR2 YYREEE (reference sequence). The DNA of the CDR3 is TGTGCCAGCAGCTTGATAACTAGCCTCAATGAGCAGTTCTTC. Translating gives CASSLITSLNEQFF.

This chain connects TRBV5-1 to TRBJ2-5; D perhaps matches TRBD2 (6 bases). The tail of the sequence fits TRBJ2-7 better, so the J call may be wrong. This CDR3 region has 18 residues. The germline CDR1 and CDR2 sequences are SGHRS and YFSETQ. CDR3 amino acids: CASSLDRDQIRGTYEQYF. In nucleotides, the CDR3 is TGCGCCAGCAGCTTGGACCGAGATCAAATACGGGGGACCTACGAGCAGTACTTC.

The V call is TRBV15, the J call TRBJ2-1, with a weak D call TRBD1 (6 bases). The CDR3 runs to 18 residues. Trimming pared 0 bases from V and 7 bases from J, leaving 22 bases between. The germline V gene encodes CDR1 LNHNV and CDR2 YYDKDF (reference sequence). The CDR3 here is CATSRDRVRLLGGNEQFF. The DNA for the CDR3 is TGTGCCACCAGCAGAGATCGGGTTCGCCTATTAGGGGGAAATGAGCAGTTCTTC.

The chain carries TRBV28 and TRBJ1-2, with D possibly TRBD1 on 6 matching bases. The length of the CDR3 is 15 residues. The germline V and J ends were trimmed by 5 bases and 0 bases, with 13 bases remaining between them. Germline V gene data show CDR1 as MDHEN and CDR2 as SYDVKM. CDR3 amino acids: CASSLGAPPNYGYTF. CDR3 bases: TGTGCCAGCAGTCTGGGGGCACCTCCTAACTATGGCTACACCTTC.

This sequence joins TRBV27 and TRBJ2-1, with 7 bases aligning to TRBD2. CDR3 size: 16 residues. Germline V lookup: CDR1 MNHEY, CDR2 SMNVEV (reference sequence). V shed 2 bases, J shed 6 bases, and the junction held 10 bases outside the gene matches. The CDR3 is CASSLGVAGELNEQFF. CDR3 nucleotides: TGTGCCAGCAGTTTAGGGGTAGCGGGCGAGCTCAATGAGCAGTTCTTC.

This clone has just a few counts. The chain uses TRBV2 and TRBJ1-1; 7 positions agree with TRBD1. The length of the CDR3 is 13 residues. Per the germline V gene, CDR1 is SNHLY and CDR2 is FYNNEI. V was pared by 8 bases and J by 4 bases, with 7 bases of the junction left unmatched. In nucleotides, the CDR3 is TGTGCCAGCGCGAAAAACAGGGGCACTGAAGCTTTCTTT. This translates into CASAKNRGTEAFF.

J is TRBJ1-2 and V is TRBV6-5, with a possible D match to TRBD1 (5 bases). Germline CDR1 MNHEY, CDR2 SVGAGI. The CDR3 sequence is 12 residues long. V was shortened by 6 bases and J by 7 bases, with 12 bases between the two germline ends. CDR3 residues: CASRKYGGGYTF. CDR3 nucleotide sequence: TGTGCCAGCAGAAAATACGGGGGTGGCTACACCTTC.

V gene TRBV18 combines with J gene TRBJ2-6; D remains unclear. The CDR3 has 15 amino acids. Germline V CDR1 and CDR2: KGHSH, LQKENI. Trimming removed 0 bases at V and 1 base at J, with 4 bases between. The CDR3 DNA follows: TGTGCCAGCTCACCACCGGCTTCTGGGGCCAACGTCCTGACTTTC. It encodes CASSPPASGANVLTF.

This clone has just one count. V usage is TRBV1 and J usage is TRBJ2-7; the table's D call, TRBD2, was not checked against the DNA. TRBV1 is an annotated pseudogene. The CDR3 has 17 residues. CDR3 region: CTSSQAGLAVPPYEQYF. The CDR3 DNA reads as TGCACCAGCAGCCAAGCGGGACTAGCGGTGCCCCCCTACGAGCAGTACTTC.

The genes are TRBV29-1 and TRBJ2-7; 14 bases fit TRBD2. V shed 4 bases and J 3 bases; nucleotides not matched to a gene: 2. Germline lookup yields CDR1 SQVTM and CDR2 ANQGSEA. This CDR3 contains 14 residues. CDR3 nucleotides: TGCAGCGTTGGTGGGACTAGCGGGAGCTACGAGCAGTACTTC. It codes for CSVGGTSGSYEQYF.